The 22 T cell receptor beta chains listed next were all sequenced from one sample in a study of blood T cell repertoires in COVID-19. Produced via immunoSEQ multiplex PCR; TCRdb's table is partial and in-frame only. The sample has 110,000 to 150,000 clones, 87% seen once. Material for sequencing was PBMCs or T cells enriched from blood (not recorded which). Receptor source: a man aged 55-75 years who had recovered from COVID-19.

The rearrangement uses TRBV7-9 and TRBJ1-4; D is ambiguous. Trimming shortened V by 1 base and J by 8 bases, and 11 bases separated the two germline ends. The CDR3 totals 14 residues. CDR1 and CDR2 (germline): SEHNR, FQNEAQ (reference sequence). CDR3 bases: TGTGCCAGCAGCTTAGACGGGGTACGGGAAAAACTGTTTTTT. Translation gives CASSLDGVREKLFF.

The chain has TRBV28 and TRBJ2-1; 7 bases match TRBD2. Germline V CDR1 and CDR2: MDHEN, SYDVKM. The CDR3 covers 16 residues. V gave up 5 bases and J gave up 0 bases; unmatched junction bases: 7. The CDR3 reads CASSPIGGSSYNEQFF. CDR3 nucleotide sequence: TGTGCCAGCAGTCCCATAGGCGGGAGCTCCTACAATGAGCAGTTCTTC. Together with reference TRBV28 and TRBJ2-1, the CDR3 gives the full variable domain: DVKVTQSSRYLVKRTGEKVFLECVQDMDHENMFWYRQDPGLGLRLIYFSYDVKMKEKGDIPEGYSVSREKKERFSLILESASTNQTSMYLCASSPIGGSSYNEQFFGPGTRLTVL.

The V gene is TRBV27, the J gene TRBJ1-6; perhaps TRBD1 as D (6 bases). The V gene lost 7 bases and the J gene lost 7 bases, with 14 bases spanning the gap. Germline V CDR1 and CDR2: MNHEY, SMNVEV (reference sequence). CDR3 size: 14 residues. CDR3 residues: CASTRGQPNSPLHF. The DNA for the CDR3 is TGTGCCAGCACCCGCGGACAGCCCAATTCACCCCTCCACTTT.

The chain combines TRBV7-6 with TRBJ2-2; D is perhaps TRBD2 (7 bases). The CDR3 spans 18 residues. V shed 3 bases and J shed 2 bases, with 19 bases lying between them. Germline CDR1 reads SGHVS; CDR2 reads FNYEAQ. The CDR3 protein is CASSLGPVGGANTGELFF. The CDR3 coding sequence is TGTGCCAGCAGCTTGGGCCCGGTAGGGGGGGCCAACACCGGGGAGCTGTTTTTT.

This chain joins TRBV7-6 and TRBJ1-5, with 7 bases matching TRBD1. Trimming cost V 3 bases and J 2 bases; bases outside gene matches: 4. This CDR3 comprises 15 residues. CDR1 SGHVS and CDR2 FNYEAQ come from the germline V gene. CDR3 DNA: TGTGCCAGCAGCTTCGGGACAGACCGCAATCAGCCCCAGCATTTT. It specifies CASSFGTDRNQPQHF.

V and J are TRBV5-6 and TRBJ1-4; D uncertain. The CDR3 extends over 14 amino acids. With 3 bases removed from V and 2 bases from J, the gap between germline ends came to 8 bases. In germline, CDR1 is SGHDT, CDR2 YYEEEE. The DNA of the CDR3 is TGTGCCAGCAGCTCCCGGTCTACTAATGAAAAACTGTTTTTT. It codes for CASSSRSTNEKLFF.

V gene TRBV29-1 combines with J gene TRBJ2-1; maybe TRBD2 (5 bases). Trimming left V 4 bases short and J 0 bases short, with 10 bases between. The V gene's germline CDR1 is SQVTM and CDR2 ANQGSEA. The CDR3 is 14 amino acids. This CDR3 reads CSVVGGSSYNEQFF. The CDR3 nucleotides read TGCAGCGTTGTAGGTGGGAGCTCCTACAATGAGCAGTTCTTC.

The chain combines TRBV2 with TRBJ2-7, with 12 bases aligning to TRBD1. This CDR3 spans 15 amino acids. With V trimmed by 6 bases and J by 5 bases, 8 bases remained unmatched. CDR1 and CDR2 from the germline V gene are SNHLY and FYNNEI. This chain's CDR3 is CASRFGTGGPNEQYF. CDR3 DNA sequence: TGTGCCAGCAGGTTCGGGACAGGGGGCCCCAACGAGCAGTACTTC.

The V gene is TRBV7-9, the J gene TRBJ1-2, with 8 bases fitting TRBD1. Germline V gene lookup returns CDR1 SEHNR and CDR2 FQNEAQ (reference sequence). V lost 5 bases and J lost 3; bases outside the gene matches: 14. This CDR3 has 17 residues. This CDR3 is CASSPRRTGSQDYGYTF. CDR3 DNA: TGTGCCAGCAGCCCGCGTAGGACAGGGAGTCAGGACTATGGCTACACCTTC.

This chain links TRBV28 with TRBJ2-7, with TRBD1 matching 9 bases. After removal of 5 bases from V and 2 bases from J, the junction contained 7 bases not matched to a gene. CDR1 and CDR2 (germline): MDHEN, SYDVKM. The CDR3 spans 15 residues. The CDR3 loop is CASSARDRVPYEQYF. DNA of the CDR3: TGTGCCAGCAGTGCCCGGGACAGGGTCCCCTACGAGCAGTACTTC.

This chain links TRBV9 with TRBJ2-3; weak D call: TRBD1 (5 bases). Germline CDR1 reads SGDLS; CDR2 reads YYNGEE. V was shortened by 0 bases and J by 5 bases, with 10 bases between the two germline ends. The CDR3 totals 14 residues. CDR3 coding DNA: TGTGCCAGCAGCGTAGAGGGGATCAAAGATACGCAGTATTTT. Translated: CASSVEGIKDTQYF. Variable domain in full (rest from reference TRBV9 and TRBJ2-3): DSGVTQTPKHLITATGQRVTLRCSPRSGDLSVYWYQQSLDQGLQFLIQYYNGEERAKGNILERFSAQQFPDLHSELNLSSLELGDSALYFCASSVEGIKDTQYFGPGTRLTVL.

This clone was observed a handful of times. The chain recombines TRBV11-2 with TRBJ2-1; 8 bases agree with TRBD2. V lost 3 bases to trimming and J lost 9 bases; unmatched junction nucleotides: 10. Germline CDR1 and CDR2: SGHAT and FQNNGV. The CDR3 contains 15 residues. CDR3 sequence reads: CASSFGRGGFGEQFF. DNA of the CDR3: TGTGCCAGCAGCTTCGGCCGCGGGGGGTTTGGTGAGCAGTTCTTC.

The chain is built from TRBV11-2 and TRBJ2-3; 9 positions match TRBD1. With 4 bases clipped from V and 6 bases from J, the junction kept 8 bases outside the gene matches. Germline V gene data show CDR1 as SGHAT and CDR2 as FQNNGV. CDR3 size: 15 residues. The chain's CDR3 is CASSSWTGVLDTQYF. The DNA of the CDR3 is TGTGCCAGCAGCTCCTGGACAGGGGTTTTGGATACGCAGTATTTT.

This chain connects TRBV5-1 to TRBJ1-5; 11 bases are a match to TRBD1. Looked up from germline, CDR1 is SGHRS and CDR2 is YFSETQ. Losses at the gene ends were 3 bases for V and 6 bases for J; bases not matched to a gene: 5. The CDR3 totals 15 residues. The CDR3 sequence is CASSYGTGGSQPQHF. CDR3 DNA sequence: TGCGCCAGCAGCTACGGGACAGGGGGTAGTCAGCCCCAGCATTTT.

The V gene is TRBV4-1, the J gene TRBJ2-7; D is ambiguous. V was cut by 0 bases and J by 6 bases, with 15 bases left in between. Per germline, CDR1 MGHRA and CDR2 YSYEKL. The CDR3 runs 15 residues. The CDR3 DNA reads TGCGCCAGCAGCCAAGAAGCCTCCTTCCCCCTCGAGCAGTACTTC. This encodes CASSQEASFPLEQYF.

On this clone: This CDR3 is missing its conserved last phenylalanine or tryptophan, likely due to a read error. No DNA is shown, since the ends of the CDR3 on it are uncertain; the CDR3 is the one TCRdb lists. V usage is TRBV28 and J usage is TRBJ1-2; no DNA check was done on the table's D call, TRBD1. A total of 12 residues make up the CDR3, ends included. CDR1 and CDR2 (germline): MDHEN, SYDVKM. CDR3 in amino acids: CASSSQWDRAYI.

In its sample, this clone was seen a few times. This chain joins TRBV3-1 (or the pseudogene TRBV3-2) and TRBJ1-1; D is undetermined. CDR1 LGHDT and CDR2 YNNKEL come from the germline V gene (reference sequence). This CDR3 contains 14 residues. V was pared by 0 bases and J by 6 bases, with 11 bases between. The CDR3 coding sequence is TGTGCCAGCAGCCAAGATAGCAACCTCCCTGAAGCTTTCTTT. This encodes CASSQDSNLPEAFF.

The chain employs TRBV9 and TRBJ2-1; 11 nucleotides line up with TRBD2. Germline CDR1 reads SGDLS; CDR2 reads YYNGEE. J gave up 3 bases and V 3 bases, and 5 bases lay outside the gene matches. The CDR3 is 16 residues long. The CDR3 DNA reads TGTGCCAGCAGCGAGGGGACTAGCGGTTACTACAATGAGCAGTTCTTC. Amino acids: CASSEGTSGYYNEQFF. Full variable domain (outside the CDR3, taken from reference TRBV9 and TRBJ2-1): DSGVTQTPKHLITATGQRVTLRCSPRSGDLSVYWYQQSLDQGLQFLIQYYNGEERAKGNILERFSAQQFPDLHSELNLSSLELGDSALYFCASSEGTSGYYNEQFFGPGTRLTVL.

V is TRBV5-1 and J is TRBJ2-5; 11 bases line up with TRBD2. The J segment lost 5 bases and the V segment lost 3 bases, leaving 6 bases of the junction unmatched. CDR1 is SGHRS and CDR2 is YFSETQ in the germline V gene. CDR3 size: 15 residues. CDR3 sequence reads: CASSSGLAGRETQYF. CDR3 coding DNA: TGCGCCAGCAGCTCAGGACTAGCGGGCCGGGAGACCCAGTACTTC.

This clone was detected a few times. J is TRBJ2-1 and V is TRBV7-3, with a weak D call TRBD2 (5 bases). The V gene lost 4 bases and the J gene lost 8 bases, with 15 bases spanning the gap. Germline CDR1 reads SGHTA; CDR2 reads FQGTGA. This CDR3 region has 14 residues. The CDR3 is CASSYVGGSYEQFF. DNA of the CDR3: TGTGCCAGCAGCTACGTTGGAGGTAGCTATGAGCAGTTCTTC.

The rearrangement links TRBV7-9 to TRBJ2-3, with D tentatively TRBD1 (6 bases). The CDR3 is made up of 16 amino acids. V was trimmed by 1 base and J by 5 bases, leaving 16 bases between them. From germline, CDR1 is SEHNR and CDR2 FQNEAQ (reference sequence). This chain's CDR3 is CASSLGAGAHEDTQYF. The CDR3 DNA is TGTGCCAGCAGCTTAGGGGCAGGGGCGCATGAAGATACGCAGTATTTT.

DNA of the CDR3: TGTGCCAGTAGTCCCTCGGCGGCTCAAGGCGGTTCACCCCTCCACTTT. Encoded protein: CASSPSAAQGGSPLHF. The rearrangement joins TRBV19 to TRBJ1-6; D gene unclear. This CDR3 spans 16 amino acids. V was pared by 5 bases and J by 9 bases, with 20 bases between. Germline V gene data show CDR1 as LNHDA and CDR2 as SQIVND (reference sequence).